The TCR beta chain under discussion was sequenced for a study of T cell changes during pregnancy in multiple sclerosis. Trimming took 3 bases from V and 6 from J, leaving 3 bases between them. Germline V gives CDR1 LNHDA, CDR2 SQIVND (reference sequence). CDR3 length equals 11 residues. Profiled with immunoSEQ multiplex PCR; TCRdb holds only in-frame clones, not every one. The sample includes under 75,000 clones, nearly 95% of them seen just once. This TCR was sampled from a female donor with multiple sclerosis, enrolled in a pregnancy study. Sequencing was performed on CD4+ T cells from peripheral blood mononuclear cells, taken after pregnancy. J is TRBJ2-1 and V is TRBV19; no definite D call. CDR3 sequence: CASSISNEQFF. The CDR3 DNA is TGTGCCAGTAGTATCTCCAATGAGCAGTTCTTC.